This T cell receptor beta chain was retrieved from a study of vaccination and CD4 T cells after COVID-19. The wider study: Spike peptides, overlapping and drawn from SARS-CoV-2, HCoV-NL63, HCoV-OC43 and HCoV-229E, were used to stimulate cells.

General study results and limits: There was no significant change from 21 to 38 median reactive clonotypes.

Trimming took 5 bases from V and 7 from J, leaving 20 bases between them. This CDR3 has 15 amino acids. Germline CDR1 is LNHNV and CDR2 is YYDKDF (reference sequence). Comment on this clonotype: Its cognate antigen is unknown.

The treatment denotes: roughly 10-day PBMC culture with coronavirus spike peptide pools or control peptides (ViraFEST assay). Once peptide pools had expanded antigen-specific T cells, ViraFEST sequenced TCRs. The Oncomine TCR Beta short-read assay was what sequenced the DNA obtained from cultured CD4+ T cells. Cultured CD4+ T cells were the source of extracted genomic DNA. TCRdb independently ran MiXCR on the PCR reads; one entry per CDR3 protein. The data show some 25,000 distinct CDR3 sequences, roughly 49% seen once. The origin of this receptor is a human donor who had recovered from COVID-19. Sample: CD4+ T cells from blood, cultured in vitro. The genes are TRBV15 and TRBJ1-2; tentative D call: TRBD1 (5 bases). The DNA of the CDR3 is TGTGCCACCAGCCCCCGCCAAAGCGGGGCCGGTGGCTACACCTTC. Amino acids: CATSPRQSGAGGYTF.